The TCR beta chain described here comes from a study of blood T cell repertoires in COVID-19. In the authors' methods: Reference gene primers were amplified, and this amplification served to estimate nucleated cell counts. The table came from immunoSEQ multiplex PCR; TCRdb's copy has only in-frame clones and leaves some out. That table furnishes V, J and clone size, whereas the DNA furnished D and trimming. The profile shows hundreds of thousands of clones, around nine tenths of them singletons. What the recovered Cohort 3 donors had was two negative PCRs, clearance, or symptom resolution. Material for sequencing was PBMCs or T cells enriched from blood (not recorded which). The sequence was obtained from a woman aged 40 to 50 who had recovered from COVID-19.

DNA for the CDR3: TGTGCCAGCAGTGAAACCGTGGGCGATGAGCAGTTCTTC. Translating gives CASSETVGDEQFF. This chain links TRBV6-4 with TRBJ2-1; D not certain. Trimming shortened V by 3 bases and J by 8 bases, and 11 bases separated the two germline ends. Germline loops: CDR1 MRHNA, CDR2 SNTAGT. This CDR3 contains 13 residues.